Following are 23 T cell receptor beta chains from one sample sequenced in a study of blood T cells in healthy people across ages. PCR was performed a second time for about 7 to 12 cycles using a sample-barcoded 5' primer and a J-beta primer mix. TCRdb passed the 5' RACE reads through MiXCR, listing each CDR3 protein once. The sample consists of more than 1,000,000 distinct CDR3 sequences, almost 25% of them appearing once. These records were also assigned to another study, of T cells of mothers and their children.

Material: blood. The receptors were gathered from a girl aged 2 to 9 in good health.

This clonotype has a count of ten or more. The CDR3 reads CASSLWGRVKNIQYF. In nucleotides, the CDR3 is TGTGCCAGCAGTTTATGGGGCAGAGTCAAAAACATTCAGTACTTC. The rearrangement links TRBV28 to TRBJ2-4; no clear D gene. V was shortened by 0 bases and J by 3 bases, with 9 bases between the two germline ends. The CDR3 runs to 15 residues. The germline V gene encodes CDR1 MDHEN and CDR2 SYDVKM.

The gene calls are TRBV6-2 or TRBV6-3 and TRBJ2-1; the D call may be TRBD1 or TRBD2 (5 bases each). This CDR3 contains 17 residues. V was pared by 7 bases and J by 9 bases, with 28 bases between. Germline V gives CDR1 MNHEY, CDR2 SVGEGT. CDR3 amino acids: CASISRDLPQAVSEQFF. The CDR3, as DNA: TGTGCCAGCATAAGCAGGGATCTACCCCAAGCGGTCAGTGAGCAGTTCTTC.

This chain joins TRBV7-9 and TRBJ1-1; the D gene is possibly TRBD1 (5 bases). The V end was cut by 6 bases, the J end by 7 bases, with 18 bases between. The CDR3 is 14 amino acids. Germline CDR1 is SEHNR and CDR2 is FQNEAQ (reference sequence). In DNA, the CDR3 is TGTGCCAGCAGTTCGGGATATTTGGGGGGTGAAGCTTTCTTT. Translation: CASSSGYLGGEAFF.

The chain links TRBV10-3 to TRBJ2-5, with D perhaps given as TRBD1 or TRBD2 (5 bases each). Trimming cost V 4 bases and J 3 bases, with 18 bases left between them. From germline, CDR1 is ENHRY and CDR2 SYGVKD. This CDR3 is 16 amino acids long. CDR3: CAISAAGDGLKETQYF. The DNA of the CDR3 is TGTGCCATCAGTGCGGCCGGGGACGGACTTAAAGAGACCCAGTACTTC.

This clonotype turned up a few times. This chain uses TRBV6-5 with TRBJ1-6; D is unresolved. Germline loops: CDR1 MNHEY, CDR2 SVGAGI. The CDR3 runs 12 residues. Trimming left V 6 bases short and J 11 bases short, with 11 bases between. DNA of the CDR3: TGTGCCAGCAGGAATAACAATGCACCCCTCCACTTT. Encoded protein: CASRNNNAPLHF.

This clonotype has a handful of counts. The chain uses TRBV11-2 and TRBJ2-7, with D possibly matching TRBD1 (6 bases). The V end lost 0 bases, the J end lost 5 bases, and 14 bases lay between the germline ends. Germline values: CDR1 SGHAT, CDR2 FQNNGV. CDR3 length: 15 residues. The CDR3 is CASSLDPWGLNEQYF. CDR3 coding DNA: TGTGCCAGCAGCTTAGATCCTTGGGGGCTGAACGAGCAGTACTTC. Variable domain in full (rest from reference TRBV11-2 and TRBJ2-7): EAGVAQSPRYKIIEKRQSVAFWCNPISGHATLYWYQQILGQGPKLLIQFQNNGVVDDSQLPKDRFSAERLKGVDSTLKIQPAKLEDSAVYLCASSLDPWGLNEQYFGPGTRLTVT.

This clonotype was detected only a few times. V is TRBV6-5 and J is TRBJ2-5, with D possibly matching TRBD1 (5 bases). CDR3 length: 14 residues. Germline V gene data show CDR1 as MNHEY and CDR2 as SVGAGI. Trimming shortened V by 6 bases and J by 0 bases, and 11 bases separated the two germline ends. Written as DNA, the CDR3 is TGTGCCAGCAGCATGACAGCTTACCAAGAGACCCAGTACTTC. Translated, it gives CASSMTAYQETQYF.

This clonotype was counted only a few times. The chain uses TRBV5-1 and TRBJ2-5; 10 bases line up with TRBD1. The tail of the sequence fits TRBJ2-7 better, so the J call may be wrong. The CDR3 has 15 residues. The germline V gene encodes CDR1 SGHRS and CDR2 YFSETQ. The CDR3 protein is CASSKGQGRTYEQYF. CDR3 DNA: TGCGCCAGCAGCAAGGGACAGGGGCGGACCTACGAGCAGTACTTC.

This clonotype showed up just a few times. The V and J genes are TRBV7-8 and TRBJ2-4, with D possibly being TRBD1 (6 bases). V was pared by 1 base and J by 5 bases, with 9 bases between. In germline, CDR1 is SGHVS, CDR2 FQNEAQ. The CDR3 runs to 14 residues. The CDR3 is CASSLGDTENIQYF. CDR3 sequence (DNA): TGTGCCAGCAGCTTAGGGGACACCGAAAACATTCAGTACTTC.

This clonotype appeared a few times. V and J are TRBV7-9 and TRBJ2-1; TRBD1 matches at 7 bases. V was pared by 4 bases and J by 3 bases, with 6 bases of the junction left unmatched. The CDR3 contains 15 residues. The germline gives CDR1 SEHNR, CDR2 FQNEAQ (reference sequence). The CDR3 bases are TGTGCCAGCAGCTCGACAGGGAGTCGCTACAATGAGCAGTTCTTC. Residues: CASSSTGSRYNEQFF.

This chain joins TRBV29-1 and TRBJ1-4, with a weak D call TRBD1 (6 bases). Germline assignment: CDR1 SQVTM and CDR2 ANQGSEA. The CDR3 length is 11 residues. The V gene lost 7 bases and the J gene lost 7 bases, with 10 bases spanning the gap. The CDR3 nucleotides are TGCAGCGGGCAGGGGCTTGAAAAACTGTTTTTT. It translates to CSGQGLEKLFF.

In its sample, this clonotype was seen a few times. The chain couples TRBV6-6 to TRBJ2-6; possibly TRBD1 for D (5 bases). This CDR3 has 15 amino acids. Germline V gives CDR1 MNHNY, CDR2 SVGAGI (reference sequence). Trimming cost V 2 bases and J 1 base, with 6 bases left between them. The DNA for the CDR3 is TGTGCCAGCAGTTACGCAGGGTCTGGGGCCAACGTCCTGACTTTC. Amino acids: CASSYAGSGANVLTF.

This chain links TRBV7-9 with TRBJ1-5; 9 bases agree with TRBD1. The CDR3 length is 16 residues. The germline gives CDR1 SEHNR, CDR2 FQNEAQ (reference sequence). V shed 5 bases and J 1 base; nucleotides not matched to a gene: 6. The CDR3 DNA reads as TGTGCCAGCAGCCCAACGACAGGGGGGAGCAATCAGCCCCAGCATTTT. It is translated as CASSPTTGGSNQPQHF.

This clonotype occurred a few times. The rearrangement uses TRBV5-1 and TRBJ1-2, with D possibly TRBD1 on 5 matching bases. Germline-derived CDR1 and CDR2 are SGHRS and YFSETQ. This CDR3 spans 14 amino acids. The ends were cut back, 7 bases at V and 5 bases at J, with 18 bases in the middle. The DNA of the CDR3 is TGCGCCAGCGCCTTTGGGGACCCCGCGTATGGCTACACCTTC. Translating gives CASAFGDPAYGYTF.

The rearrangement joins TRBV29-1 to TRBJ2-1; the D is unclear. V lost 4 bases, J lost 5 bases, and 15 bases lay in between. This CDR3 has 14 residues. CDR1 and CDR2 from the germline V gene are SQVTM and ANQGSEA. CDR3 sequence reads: CSVVWAPGNNEQFF. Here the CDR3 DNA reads TGCAGCGTTGTTTGGGCGCCCGGTAACAATGAGCAGTTCTTC.

The CDR3 DNA reads as TGTGCTAGTGGTTTGGTAGGCGGACTGATCACCCATGAGCAGTTCTTC. This encodes CASGLVGGLITHEQFF. V and J are TRBV12-5 and TRBJ2-5; D perhaps matches TRBD2 (5 bases). The end of the DNA fits TRBJ2-1 better, so the J call may be wrong. The CDR3 runs to 16 residues. Germline loops: CDR1 LGHNT, CDR2 FRNRAP.

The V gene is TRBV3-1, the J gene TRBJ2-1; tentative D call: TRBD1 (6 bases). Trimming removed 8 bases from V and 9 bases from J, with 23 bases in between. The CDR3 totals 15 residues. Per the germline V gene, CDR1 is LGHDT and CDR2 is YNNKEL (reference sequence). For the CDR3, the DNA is TGTGCCAGCGAACGAACAGGGAAAAAAACCGGTGAGCAGTTCTTC. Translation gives CASERTGKKTGEQFF.

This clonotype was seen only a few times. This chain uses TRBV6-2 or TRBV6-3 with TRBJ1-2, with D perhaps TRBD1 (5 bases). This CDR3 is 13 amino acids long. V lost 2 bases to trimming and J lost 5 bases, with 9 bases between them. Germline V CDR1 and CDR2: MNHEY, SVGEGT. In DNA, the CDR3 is TGTGCCAGCAGTTACGCAGGGACGTATGGCTACACCTTC. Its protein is CASSYAGTYGYTF.

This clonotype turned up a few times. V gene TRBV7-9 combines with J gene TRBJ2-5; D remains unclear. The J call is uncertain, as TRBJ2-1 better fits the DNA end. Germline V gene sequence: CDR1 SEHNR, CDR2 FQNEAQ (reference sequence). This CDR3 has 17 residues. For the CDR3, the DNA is TGTGCCAGCAGCTTAGCGTCCGGTCCGTACCGCTACAATGAGCAGTTCTTC. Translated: CASSLASGPYRYNEQFF.

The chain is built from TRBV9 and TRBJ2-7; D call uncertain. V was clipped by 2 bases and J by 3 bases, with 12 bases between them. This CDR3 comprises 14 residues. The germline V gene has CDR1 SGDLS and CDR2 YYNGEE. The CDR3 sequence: CASSVGRLNYEQYF. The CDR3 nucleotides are TGTGCCAGCAGCGTGGGCAGGCTCAACTACGAGCAGTACTTC.

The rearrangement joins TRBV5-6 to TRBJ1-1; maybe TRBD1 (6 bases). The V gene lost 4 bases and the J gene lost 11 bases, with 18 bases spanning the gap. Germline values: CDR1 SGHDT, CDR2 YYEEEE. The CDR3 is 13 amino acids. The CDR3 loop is CASSQTTGTPAFF. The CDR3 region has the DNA TGTGCCAGCAGCCAGACGACGGGGACACCTGCTTTCTTT.

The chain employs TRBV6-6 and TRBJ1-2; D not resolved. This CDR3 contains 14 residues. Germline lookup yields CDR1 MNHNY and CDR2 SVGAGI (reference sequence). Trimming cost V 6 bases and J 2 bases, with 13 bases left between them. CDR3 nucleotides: TGTGCCAGCAGGGGTCGGGTCACGAACTATGGCTACACCTTC. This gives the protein CASRGRVTNYGYTF.

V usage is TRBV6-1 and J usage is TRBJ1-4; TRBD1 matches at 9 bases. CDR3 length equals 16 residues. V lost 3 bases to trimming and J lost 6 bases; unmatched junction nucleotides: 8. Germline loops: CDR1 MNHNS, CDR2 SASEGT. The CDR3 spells CASSDKLRDRDEKLFF. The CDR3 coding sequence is TGTGCCAGCAGTGACAAGCTCCGGGACAGGGATGAAAAACTGTTTTTT.